These T cell receptor beta chains were read from a single sample in a study of beta chain features in type 1 diabetes. Profiled with immunoSEQ multiplex PCR; TCRdb holds only in-frame clones, not every one. The sample yields roughly 450,000 clones, about 15% seen once. What was sequenced was naive CD4+ T cells from blood. These receptors came from a man younger than 45 in good health. The CDR3 runs from the conserved cysteine through the conserved F or W. The D gene is left open where the match is weak. A row's size may be missing; if present it is once, few, many or a size class.

CASSLARGPQNEQFF	TGTGCCAGCAGCTTAGCGCGGGGGCCCCAGAATGAGCAGTTCTTC	TRBV7-9	15	few	TRBJ2-1	NA
CASSLGTSITDTQYF	TGTGCCAGCAGCTTGGGGACTAGCATCACAGATACGCAGTATTTT	TRBV7-9	15	NA	TRBJ2-3	TRBD2
CATFEGYHNEQFF	TGTGCCACCTTCGAGGGGTACCACAATGAGCAGTTCTTC	TRBV10-3	13	NA	TRBJ2-1	NA
CASRSGNEQFF	TGTGCCAGCAGGTCTGGGAATGAGCAGTTCTTC	TRBV6-6	11	many	TRBJ2-1	NA
CATTGPSSTDTQYF	TGTGCCACCACGGGTCCCTCTAGCACAGATACGCAGTATTTT	TRBV10-3	14	NA	TRBJ2-3	NA
CASSGGTSGSYEQYF	TGTGCCAGCAGCGGAGGGACTAGCGGATCCTACGAGCAGTACTTC	TRBV9	15	few	TRBJ2-7	TRBD2
CASSFRDSNTEAFF	TGTGCCAGCAGTTTCCGGGACAGTAACACTGAAGCTTTCTTT	TRBV27	14	few	TRBJ1-1	TRBD1
CASSLPGYNTEAFF	TGTGCCAGCAGCTTACCGGGATACAACACTGAAGCTTTCTTT	TRBV7-9	14	NA	TRBJ1-1	NA
CAWRDYTYNEQFF	TGTGCCTGGAGGGACTACACCTACAATGAGCAGTTCTTC	TRBV30	13	few	TRBJ2-1	NA
CASSLSWNLAKNIQYF	TGCGCCAGCAGCTTGTCCTGGAATCTAGCCAAAAACATTCAGTACTTC	TRBV5-1	16	NA	TRBJ2-4	NA
CSVLAGGDTQYF	TGCAGCGTACTAGCGGGGGGGGATACGCAGTATTTT	TRBV29-1	12	few	TRBJ2-3	TRBD2
CASSIARANTGELFF	TGTGCCAGTAGTATAGCCAGAGCGAACACCGGGGAGCTGTTTTTT	TRBV19	15	NA	TRBJ2-2	NA
CASSRPGDYGYTF	TGTGCCAGCAGCCGGCCGGGGGACTATGGCTACACCTTC	TRBV5-4	13	NA	TRBJ1-2	NA
CASSRQSGTPFNEQFF	TGCGCCAGCAGCCGCCAATCCGGGACACCGTTCAATGAGCAGTTCTTC	TRBV4-1	16	few	TRBJ2-1	NA